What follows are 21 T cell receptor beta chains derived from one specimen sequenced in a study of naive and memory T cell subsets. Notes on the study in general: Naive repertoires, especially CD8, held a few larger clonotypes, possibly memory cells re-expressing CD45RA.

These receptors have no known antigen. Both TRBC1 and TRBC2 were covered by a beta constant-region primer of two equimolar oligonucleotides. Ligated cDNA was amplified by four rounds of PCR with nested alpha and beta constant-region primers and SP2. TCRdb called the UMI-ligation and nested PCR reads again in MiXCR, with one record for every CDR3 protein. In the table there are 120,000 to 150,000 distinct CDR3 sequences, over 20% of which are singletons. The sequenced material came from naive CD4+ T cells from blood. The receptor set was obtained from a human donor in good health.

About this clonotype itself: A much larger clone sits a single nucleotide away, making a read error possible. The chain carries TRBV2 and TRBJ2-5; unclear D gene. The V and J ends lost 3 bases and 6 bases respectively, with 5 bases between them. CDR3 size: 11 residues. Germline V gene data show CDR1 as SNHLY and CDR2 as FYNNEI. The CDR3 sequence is CASSEVKTQYF. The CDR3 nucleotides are TGTGCCAGCAGTGAGGTGAAGACCCAGTACTTC.

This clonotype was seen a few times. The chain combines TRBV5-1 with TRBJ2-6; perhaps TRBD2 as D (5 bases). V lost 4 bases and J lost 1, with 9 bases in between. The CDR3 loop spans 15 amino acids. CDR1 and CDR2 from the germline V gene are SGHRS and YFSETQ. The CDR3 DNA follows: TGCGCCAGCAGCCCCGGGGTTTCTGGGGCCAACGTCCTGACTTTC. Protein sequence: CASSPGVSGANVLTF.

CDR3 coding DNA: TGTGCCAGCAGTGTGCGCAGGGGGAATGAGCAGTTCTTC. Its translation is CASSVRRGNEQFF. The chain has TRBV2 and TRBJ2-1, with TRBD1 identical over 7 bases. There are 13 residues in the CDR3. CDR1 is SNHLY and CDR2 is FYNNEI in the germline V gene. Losses at the gene ends were 4 bases for V and 7 bases for J; bases not matched to a gene: 4.

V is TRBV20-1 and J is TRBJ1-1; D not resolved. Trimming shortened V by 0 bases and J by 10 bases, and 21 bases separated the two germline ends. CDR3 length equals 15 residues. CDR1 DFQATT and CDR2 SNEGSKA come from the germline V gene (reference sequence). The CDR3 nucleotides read TGCAGTGCTAGAGATACCGGTGGACCCTCCGTTGGAGCTTTCTTT. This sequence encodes CSARDTGGPSVGAFF.

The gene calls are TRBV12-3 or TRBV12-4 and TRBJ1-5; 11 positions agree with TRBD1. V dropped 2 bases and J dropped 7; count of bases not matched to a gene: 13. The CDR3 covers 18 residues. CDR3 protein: CASSLSGGGQGARQPQHF. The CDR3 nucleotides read TGTGCCAGCAGTTTAAGTGGGGGAGGACAGGGGGCTAGGCAGCCCCAGCATTTT.

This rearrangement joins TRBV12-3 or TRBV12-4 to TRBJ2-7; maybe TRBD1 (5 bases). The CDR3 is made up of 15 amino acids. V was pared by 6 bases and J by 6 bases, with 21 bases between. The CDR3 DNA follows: TGTGCCAGCAGCTCTACAGGAAGTTGGTCAGGCGAGCAGTACTTC. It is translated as CASSSTGSWSGEQYF.

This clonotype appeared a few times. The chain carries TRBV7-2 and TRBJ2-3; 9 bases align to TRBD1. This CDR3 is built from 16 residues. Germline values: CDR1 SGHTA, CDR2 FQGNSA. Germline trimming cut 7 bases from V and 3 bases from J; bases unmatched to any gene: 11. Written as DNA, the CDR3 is TGTGCCAGCACCGTGAGATGGGACAGGGCTACAGATACGCAGTATTTT. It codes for CASTVRWDRATDTQYF.

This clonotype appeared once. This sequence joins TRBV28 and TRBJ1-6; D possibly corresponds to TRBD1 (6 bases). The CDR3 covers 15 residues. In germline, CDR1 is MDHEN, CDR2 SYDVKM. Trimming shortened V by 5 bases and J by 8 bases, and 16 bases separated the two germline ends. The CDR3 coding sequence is TGTGCCAGCAGTCCCCCCATGGGGGCTTATTCACCCCTCCACTTT. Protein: CASSPPMGAYSPLHF.

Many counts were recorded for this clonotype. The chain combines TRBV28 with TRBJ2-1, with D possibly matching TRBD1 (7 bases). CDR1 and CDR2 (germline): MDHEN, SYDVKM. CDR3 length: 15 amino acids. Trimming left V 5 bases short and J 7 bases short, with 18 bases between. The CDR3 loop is CASSTHVQGRNEQFF. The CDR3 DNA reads TGTGCCAGCAGTACCCATGTACAGGGGAGGAATGAGCAGTTCTTC.

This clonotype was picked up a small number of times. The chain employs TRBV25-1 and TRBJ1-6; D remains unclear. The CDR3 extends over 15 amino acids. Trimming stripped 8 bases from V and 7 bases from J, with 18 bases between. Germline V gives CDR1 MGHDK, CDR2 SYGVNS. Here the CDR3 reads CASSSAGRVNSPLHF. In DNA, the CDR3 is TGTGCCAGCTCGTCAGCAGGACGGGTAAATTCACCCCTCCACTTT.

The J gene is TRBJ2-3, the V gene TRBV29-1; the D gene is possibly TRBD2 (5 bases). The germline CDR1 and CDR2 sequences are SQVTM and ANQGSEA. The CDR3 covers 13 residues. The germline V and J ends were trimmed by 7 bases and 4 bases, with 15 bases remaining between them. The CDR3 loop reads CSDTTTPADTQYF. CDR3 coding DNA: TGCAGCGACACGACTACACCGGCAGATACGCAGTATTTT.

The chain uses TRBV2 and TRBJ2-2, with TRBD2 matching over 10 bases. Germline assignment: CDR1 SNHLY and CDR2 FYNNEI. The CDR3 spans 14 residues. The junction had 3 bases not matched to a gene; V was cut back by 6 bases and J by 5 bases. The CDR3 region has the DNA TGTGCCAGCAGACTAGCGGGATTGACCGGGGAGCTGTTTTTT. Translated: CASRLAGLTGELFF.

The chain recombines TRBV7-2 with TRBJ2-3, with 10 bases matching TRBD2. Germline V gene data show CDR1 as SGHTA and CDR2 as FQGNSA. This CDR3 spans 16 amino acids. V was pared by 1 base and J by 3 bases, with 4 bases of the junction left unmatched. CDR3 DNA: TGTGCCAGCAGCTTAGTTCCAGCGGGAGGGACAGATACGCAGTATTTT. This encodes CASSLVPAGGTDTQYF.

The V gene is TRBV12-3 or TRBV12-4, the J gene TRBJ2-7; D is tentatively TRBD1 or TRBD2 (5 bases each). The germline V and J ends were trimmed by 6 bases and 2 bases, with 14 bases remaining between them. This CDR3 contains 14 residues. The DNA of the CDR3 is TGTGCCAGCAGAACCGGGACCCCGGCCTACGAGCAGTACTTC. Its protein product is CASRTGTPAYEQYF.

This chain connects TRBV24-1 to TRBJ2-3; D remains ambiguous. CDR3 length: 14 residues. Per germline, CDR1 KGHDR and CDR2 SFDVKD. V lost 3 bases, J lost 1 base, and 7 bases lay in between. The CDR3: CATSDPAGTDTQYF. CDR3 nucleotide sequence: TGTGCCACCAGTGATCCGGCGGGCACAGATACGCAGTATTTT.

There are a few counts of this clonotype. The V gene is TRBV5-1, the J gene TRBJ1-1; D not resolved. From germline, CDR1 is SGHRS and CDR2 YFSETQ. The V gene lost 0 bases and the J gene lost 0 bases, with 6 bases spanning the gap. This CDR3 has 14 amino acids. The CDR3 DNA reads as TGCGCCAGCAGCTTGGCTATGGTGAACACTGAAGCTTTCTTT. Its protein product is CASSLAMVNTEAFF. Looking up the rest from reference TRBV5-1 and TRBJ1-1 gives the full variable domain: KAGVTQTPRYLIKTRGQQVTLSCSPISGHRSVSWYQQTPGQGLQFLFEYFSETQRNKGNFPGRFSGRQFSNSRSEMNVSTLELGDSALYLCASSLAMVNTEAFFGQGTRLTVV.

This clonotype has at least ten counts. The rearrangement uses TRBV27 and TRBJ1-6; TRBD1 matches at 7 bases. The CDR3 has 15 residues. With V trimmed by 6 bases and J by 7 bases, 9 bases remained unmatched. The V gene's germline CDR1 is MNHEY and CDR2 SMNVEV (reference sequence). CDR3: CASRPAGTENSPLHF. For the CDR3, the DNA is TGTGCCAGCAGGCCTGCTGGGACAGAGAATTCACCCCTCCACTTT.

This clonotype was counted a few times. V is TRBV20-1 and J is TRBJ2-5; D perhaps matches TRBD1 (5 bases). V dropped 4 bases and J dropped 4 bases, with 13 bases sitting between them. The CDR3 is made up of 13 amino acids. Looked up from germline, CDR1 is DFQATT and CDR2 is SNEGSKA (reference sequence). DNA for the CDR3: TGCAGTGCTACACCATGGCAGGGAGAGACCCAGTACTTC. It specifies CSATPWQGETQYF.

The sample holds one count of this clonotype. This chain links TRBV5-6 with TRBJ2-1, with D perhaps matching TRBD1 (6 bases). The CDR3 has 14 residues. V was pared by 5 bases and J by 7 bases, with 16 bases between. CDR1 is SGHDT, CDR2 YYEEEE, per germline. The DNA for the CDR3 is TGTGCCAGCAGACTCCGAGGGGGTGGGAATGAGCAGTTCTTC. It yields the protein CASRLRGGGNEQFF.

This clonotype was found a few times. This CDR3 reads CASGNAGTGQREQFF. In nucleotides, the CDR3 is TGTGCCAGCGGAAACGCCGGGACAGGGCAACGTGAGCAGTTCTTC. The gene calls are TRBV6-2 or TRBV6-3 and TRBJ2-1, with 9 bases that match TRBD1. Per germline, CDR1 MNHEY and CDR2 SVGEGT. J gave up 9 bases and V 8 bases, and 14 bases lay outside the gene matches. The CDR3 is 15 residues long.

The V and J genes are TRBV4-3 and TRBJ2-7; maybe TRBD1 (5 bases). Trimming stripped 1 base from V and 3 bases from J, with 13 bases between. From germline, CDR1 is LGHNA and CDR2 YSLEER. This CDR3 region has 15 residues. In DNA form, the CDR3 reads TGCGCCAGCAGCCAAGTGATGCAGGGCGACTACGAGCAGTACTTC. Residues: CASSQVMQGDYEQYF.